This is a list of T cell receptor beta chains from one sample in a study of cytomegalovirus exposure and HLA in healthy donors. Method: immunoSEQ multiplex PCR; TCRdb's copy keeps in-frame clones and lacks some. The sample shows 55,000 to 80,000 clones, 60% to 80% of them seen only once. Specimen: PBMCs. The receptors stem from a man in his sixties in good health and CMV-seropositive. Both conserved end residues are part of each CDR3. A D gene is named only where the DNA matches it firmly. Only some rows state a clone size, as once, few, many or a class for expanded clones.

DNA | CDR3 | size | V | D | J
TGCGCCAGCAGCACACCGGGACAGGACACTGAAGCTTTCTTT | CASSTPGQDTEAFF | . | TRBV5-1 | TRBD1 | TRBJ1-1
TGTGCCAGCAGCTTATGGGAGGCGGTTGGGGGCACAGATACGCAGTATTTT | CASSLWEAVGGTDTQYF | . | TRBV7-6 | . | TRBJ2-3
TGTGCCAGCGGAGGAAGGCGTTATGGCTACACCTTC | CASGGRRYGYTF | . | TRBV6-5 | . | TRBJ1-2
TGTGCCAGCAGCTTAGGAGGGTACGACTATGGCTACACCTTC | CASSLGGYDYGYTF | . | TRBV11-3 | . | TRBJ1-2
TGTGCCAGCAGCGTGAGCAGGGGTAGTGAAAAACTGTTTTTT | CASSVSRGSEKLFF | . | TRBV9 | . | TRBJ1-4
TGTGCCAGCAGCTTATGGTTGACAGGGCGCACAGATACGCAGTATTTT | CASSLWLTGRTDTQYF | . | TRBV7-9 | TRBD1 | TRBJ2-3
TGTGCCAGCAGCTTAGGGCCCCGAGACAGGGCCACTGAAGCTTTCTTT | CASSLGPRDRATEAFF | . | TRBV13 | TRBD1 | TRBJ1-1
TGCAGCGTTGTAGGGACAGGGCCCTACGAGCAGTACTTC | CSVVGTGPYEQYF | . | TRBV29-1 | TRBD1 | TRBJ2-7
TGTGCCAGCAGTGAGGAGGGATATACGCAGTATTTT | CASSEEGYTQYF | . | TRBV25-1 | . | TRBJ2-3
TGTGCCAGCAGCTTAACCCGGGAGAATCAGCCCCAGCATTTT | CASSLTRENQPQHF | . | TRBV7-9 | . | TRBJ1-5
TGTGCCAGCAGCCATACAGGGATCCCCTCTGGGGCCAACGTCCTGACTTTC | CASSHTGIPSGANVLTF | once | TRBV5-6 | . | TRBJ2-6
TGTGCCAGTTTGGACAGGGTAGGTTACGAGCAGTACTTC | CASLDRVGYEQYF | . | TRBV21-1 | . | TRBJ2-7
TGTGCCAGCAGCTCGCGTCGGTGGCTAGCGGGAGGTGGTGAGCAGTACTTC | CASSSRRWLAGGGEQYF | . | TRBV7-9 | TRBD2 | TRBJ2-7
TGTGCCAGCAGGCGCACCACAGGACAGGCCTATTCACCCCTCCACTTT | CASRRTTGQAYSPLHF | . | TRBV5-4 | TRBD1 | TRBJ1-6
TGCGCCAGCAGCCCCAGGGCCAAGGATACCGATACTAAAAACATTCAGTACTTC | CASSPRAKDTDTKNIQYF | . | TRBV4-1 | . | TRBJ2-4
TGTGCCAGCAGCTCCCCCCAGGGGACCTCTGGGGCCAACGTCCTGACTTTC | CASSSPQGTSGANVLTF | . | TRBV11-3 | . | TRBJ2-6
TGTGCCAGTAGAACAGCCCCCTACAATGAGCAGTTCTTC | CASRTAPYNEQFF | . | TRBV19 | . | TRBJ2-1
TGTGCCAGCAGTTACGGGACAGCCAGGAACACTGAAGCTTTCTTT | CASSYGTARNTEAFF | few | TRBV6-5 | TRBD1 | TRBJ1-1
TGCACCAGCAGCCAAGATAGGAGGTTTCGGGAGCAGTACTTC | CTSSQDRRFREQYF | . | TRBV1 | . | TRBJ2-7
TGTGCCAGCAGCCTGACTAGCGGGGGTCTCAATGAGCAGTTCTTC | CASSLTSGGLNEQFF | . | TRBV6-5 | TRBD2 | TRBJ2-1
TGTGCCAGCAGTGTGGCGGCGACTAACTATGGCTACACCTTC | CASSVAATNYGYTF | . | TRBV6-5 | . | TRBJ1-2
TGTGCCAGCAGTTTATCGAAGGGAGGAGTTTATGGCTACACCTTC | CASSLSKGGVYGYTF | . | TRBV27 | . | TRBJ1-2
TGTGCCAGCAGCTTGGCTAGCGCGGGAGAGACCCAGTACTTC | CASSLASAGETQYF | . | TRBV5-6 | . | TRBJ2-5
TGTGCCAGCAGTTCCCGGACTAGCGGTTTCAGCTCCTACAATGAGCAGTTCTTC | CASSSRTSGFSSYNEQFF | . | TRBV5-6 | TRBD2 | TRBJ2-1
TGTGCCAGCACTTTCTTGGGGGGACAAGAGACCCAGTACTTC | CASTFLGGQETQYF | . | TRBV2 | . | TRBJ2-5
TGTGCCAGCAGAGAAACGGACAGGGGTAATCAGCCCCAGCATTTT | CASRETDRGNQPQHF | . | TRBV6-6 | TRBD1 | TRBJ1-5